One and the same sample provided the 9 T cell receptor beta chains below, sequenced in a study of T cell responses to AZD1222 COVID-19 vaccine. Profiling relied on immunoSEQ multiplex PCR, and the TCRdb table lists in-frame clones only, not all of them. The sample contains about 170,000 clones, 70% to 90% of which appear only once. This material consisted of peripheral blood, taken 28 days after the second AZD1222 dose. These TCRs come from an adult who received the AZD1222 COVID-19 vaccine.

CDR3 in amino acids: CASSQDMAGSLATYGYTF. CDR3 in DNA: TGTGCCAGCAGCCAAGATATGGCAGGCTCCTTGGCTACCTATGGCTACACCTTC. V is TRBV3-1 (or the pseudogene TRBV3-2) and J is TRBJ1-2; D unclear. Trimming shortened V by 0 bases and J by 4 bases, and 21 bases separated the two germline ends. Germline values: CDR1 LGHDT, CDR2 YNNKEL (reference sequence). The CDR3 extends over 18 amino acids.

This rearrangement joins TRBV11-2 to TRBJ1-3; D not resolved. This CDR3 is built from 14 residues. The V end was cut by 1 base, the J end by 2 bases, with 6 bases between. In germline, CDR1 is SGHAT, CDR2 FQNNGV. This chain's CDR3 is CASSLGVTGNTIYF. CDR3 nucleotides: TGTGCCAGCAGCTTAGGGGTTACTGGAAACACCATATATTTT.

The J gene is TRBJ2-1, the V gene TRBV19, with D uncertain. This CDR3 region has 13 residues. CDR1 is LNHDA and CDR2 is SQIVND in the germline V gene (reference sequence). V lost 5 bases and J lost 7, with 12 bases in between. The CDR3 DNA reads TGTGCCAGTAGTCCGAGTCGGGCAAATGAGCAGTTCTTC. This codes for CASSPSRANEQFF.

CDR3 sequence: CASSEIPANTQYF. CDR3 nucleotide sequence: TGTGCCAGCAGTGAAATCCCCGCCAATACGCAGTATTTT. The chain joins TRBV6-1 to TRBJ2-3, with D uncertain. The V end was cut by 2 bases, the J end by 7 bases, with 10 bases between. Germline CDR1 reads MNHNS; CDR2 reads SASEGT. CDR3 length: 13 residues.

This clone was counted a few times. This chain joins TRBV28 and TRBJ2-2; D gene uncertain. V was cut by 7 bases and J by 4 bases, with 7 bases left in between. Germline CDR1 is MDHEN and CDR2 is SYDVKM. The CDR3 is 12 residues long. The CDR3 DNA is TGTGCCAGCACTTCGAGCACCGGGGAGCTGTTTTTT. This encodes CASTSSTGELFF.

For this clone: Other nucleotide sequences in the sample specify the same CDR3. The genes are TRBV19 and TRBJ1-2; D call uncertain. There are 10 residues in the CDR3. CDR1 and CDR2 (germline): LNHDA, SQIVND (reference sequence). The V end lost 9 bases, the J end lost 4 bases, and 6 bases lay between the germline ends. The CDR3 nucleotides are TGTGCCAGCAGGTCCTATGGCTACACCTTC. It specifies CASRSYGYTF.

The chain joins TRBV6-5 to TRBJ1-2; D is undetermined. Between the trimmed V and J ends, which lost 8 bases and 4 bases, there was a span of 14 bases. The CDR3 consists of 13 residues. Germline values: CDR1 MNHEY, CDR2 SVGAGI. CDR3 nucleotides: TGTGCCAGCGGGTCCCCCAAAGCCTATGGCTACACCTTC. It codes for CASGSPKAYGYTF.

The chain carries TRBV18 and TRBJ2-3, with D possibly matching TRBD2 (6 bases). The V gene's germline CDR1 is KGHSH and CDR2 LQKENI. Trimming removed 6 bases from V and 4 bases from J, with 11 bases in between. The CDR3 has 13 amino acids. CDR3 loop: CASSRDVPDTQYF. DNA of the CDR3: TGTGCCAGCTCGCGGGACGTCCCAGATACGCAGTATTTT.

The genes are TRBV7-2 and TRBJ1-2; 9 bases agree with TRBD1. The germline gives CDR1 SGHTA, CDR2 FQGNSA. This CDR3 is 15 amino acids long. Trimming removed 5 bases from V and 4 bases from J; junction bases left unmatched: 8. CDR3 nucleotide sequence: TGTGCCAGCAGCGCCCGGACAGGGGCGGTCTATGGCTACACCTTC. Protein: CASSARTGAVYGYTF.